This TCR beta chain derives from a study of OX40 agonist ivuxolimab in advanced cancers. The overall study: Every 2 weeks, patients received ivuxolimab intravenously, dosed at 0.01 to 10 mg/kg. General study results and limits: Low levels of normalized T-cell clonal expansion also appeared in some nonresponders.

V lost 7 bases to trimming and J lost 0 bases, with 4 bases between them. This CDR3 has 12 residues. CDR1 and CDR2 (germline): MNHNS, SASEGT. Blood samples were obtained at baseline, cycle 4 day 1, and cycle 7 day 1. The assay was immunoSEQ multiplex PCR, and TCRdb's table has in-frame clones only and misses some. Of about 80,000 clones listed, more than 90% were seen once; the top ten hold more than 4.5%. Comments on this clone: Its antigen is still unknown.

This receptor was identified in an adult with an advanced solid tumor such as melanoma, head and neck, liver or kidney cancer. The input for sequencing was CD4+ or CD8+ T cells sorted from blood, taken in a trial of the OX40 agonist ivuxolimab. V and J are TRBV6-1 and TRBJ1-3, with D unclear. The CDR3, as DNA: TGTGCCAGCACCTCCTCTGGAAACACCATATATTTT. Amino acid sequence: CASTSSGNTIYF.